A selection of T cell receptor beta chains follows, all from one sample in a study of cytomegalovirus exposure and HLA in healthy donors. Sequenced by immunoSEQ multiplex PCR; TCRdb stores in-frame clones only, minus some. The sample includes 150,000 to 200,000 clones, approximately 81% seen only once; the top ten take less than 2.5%. The sequencing input was PBMCs. The receptor set was obtained from a woman in her forties or fifties in good health and CMV-seronegative. CDR3s include the opening cysteine and the closing phenylalanine or tryptophan. D genes are given only for firm matches. A clone size is listed for some rows: how often the clone was seen (once, few, many), or a class if it is expanded.

size: .; length: 15; V: TRBV2; D: TRBD1; J: TRBJ1-5; DNA: TGTGCCAGCAGCCCCATGGGACAGGGGACTCAGCCCCAGCATTTT; CDR3: CASSPMGQGTQPQHF
size: few; length: 14; V: TRBV5-6; D: .; J: TRBJ1-4; DNA: TGTGCCAGCATTTCGTTTGCAACTAATGAAAAACTGTTTTTT; CDR3: CASISFATNEKLFF
size: .; length: 15; V: TRBV2; D: TRBD1; J: TRBJ1-5; DNA: TGTGCCAGCAGTGTGGACAGGCCCGGCAATCAGCCCCAGCATTTT; CDR3: CASSVDRPGNQPQHF
size: .; length: 18; V: TRBV11-2; D: TRBD2; J: TRBJ2-2; DNA: TGTGCCAGCAGCTCAAAATCCCGACTAGCGGCCAACACCGGGGAGCTGTTTTTT; CDR3: CASSSKSRLAANTGELFF
size: .; length: 17; V: TRBV4-3; D: TRBD2; J: TRBJ2-2; DNA: TGCGCCAGCAGCCAAGATGTTCGGGGGGGCAACACCGGGGAGCTGTTTTTT; CDR3: CASSQDVRGGNTGELFF
size: .; length: 16; V: TRBV11-3; D: .; J: TRBJ2-2; DNA: TGTGCCAGCAGCTTAGGGTTGCGGGGTCCCACCGGGGAGCTGTTTTTT; CDR3: CASSLGLRGPTGELFF
size: .; length: 16; V: TRBV7-2; D: TRBD2; J: TRBJ2-7; DNA: TGTGCCAGCAGCCCCTGGACTAGCGGGGGTGAATACGAGCAGTACTTC; CDR3: CASSPWTSGGEYEQYF
size: .; length: 16; V: TRBV5-1; D: .; J: TRBJ1-3; DNA: TGCGCCAGCAGCCGGGACACCAACCCCTCTGGAAACACCATATATTTT; CDR3: CASSRDTNPSGNTIYF
size: .; length: 17; V: TRBV14; D: .; J: TRBJ2-3; DNA: TGTGCCAGCAGCCAAGTAGAGAGATTGACTAGCACAGATACGCAGTATTTT; CDR3: CASSQVERLTSTDTQYF
size: .; length: 15; V: TRBV29-1; D: TRBD2; J: TRBJ2-2; DNA: TGCAGCGTGGGGTTGGCGGGGGCGAACACCGGGGAGCTGTTTTTT; CDR3: CSVGLAGANTGELFF
size: .; length: 15; V: TRBV11-2; D: .; J: TRBJ2-2; DNA: TGTGCCAGCAGCCCCTCGGCACGGGGCACCGGGGAGCTGTTTTTT; CDR3: CASSPSARGTGELFF
size: .; length: 17; V: TRBV30; D: .; J: TRBJ1-5; DNA: TGTGCCTGGAGTACTGCGCGGGGTAGGGCAATAAATCAGCCCCAGCATTTT; CDR3: CAWSTARGRAINQPQHF
size: .; length: 17; V: TRBV7-2; D: .; J: TRBJ2-4; DNA: TGTGCCAGCAGCTTAGGTGGGCAGACCCTAGCCAAAAACATTCAGTACTTC; CDR3: CASSLGGQTLAKNIQYF
size: .; length: 19; V: TRBV4-3; D: TRBD2; J: TRBJ2-1; DNA: TGCGCCAGCAGCAACTGGCGGGGAAGGTCTAGCGGGATTTTCAATGAGCAGTTCTTC; CDR3: CASSNWRGRSSGIFNEQFF
size: .; length: 12; V: TRBV7-3; D: .; J: TRBJ2-7; DNA: TGTGCCAGCAGCTCCGGAGGGGACGAGCAGTACTTC; CDR3: CASSSGGDEQYF
size: .; length: 14; V: TRBV19; D: TRBD1; J: TRBJ1-2; DNA: TGTGCCAGTAGCCGGACAGGGGTTGACTATGGCTACACCTTC; CDR3: CASSRTGVDYGYTF
size: .; length: 17; V: TRBV19; D: TRBD1; J: TRBJ1-5; DNA: TGTGCCAGTAGTATATATTTGATGGGACAGGGTAATCAGCCCCAGCATTTT; CDR3: CASSIYLMGQGNQPQHF
size: .; length: 17; V: TRBV7-8; D: TRBD1; J: TRBJ1-1; DNA: TGTGCCAGCAGCCATACAGACAGGGGCTGGGTGAACACTGAAGCTTTCTTT; CDR3: CASSHTDRGWVNTEAFF
size: .; length: 13; V: TRBV18; D: .; J: TRBJ2-1; DNA: TGTGCCAGCTCACAGGACAGCTACAATGAGCAGTTCTTC; CDR3: CASSQDSYNEQFF
size: once; length: 13; V: TRBV6-1; D: .; J: TRBJ2-7; DNA: TGTGCCACTCTCCCCGGACAGCCCTACGAGCAGTACTTC; CDR3: CATLPGQPYEQYF
size: .; length: 16; V: TRBV6-1; D: TRBD1; J: TRBJ1-5; DNA: TGTGCCAGCAGTGGGGTACAGGGGATGTTTGGTCAGCCCCAGCATTTT; CDR3: CASSGVQGMFGQPQHF
size: .; length: 18; V: TRBV30; D: .; J: TRBJ1-1; DNA: TGTGCCTGGAGTCCACCTCGGGAGACAGTTCTCTGGAACACTGAAGCTTTCTTT; CDR3: CAWSPPRETVLWNTEAFF
size: .; length: 12; V: TRBV15; D: .; J: TRBJ1-1; DNA: TGTGCCACCAGCAGAGACGAGGGGGGGGCTTTCTTT; CDR3: CATSRDEGGAFF
size: .; length: 16; V: TRBV7-8; D: .; J: TRBJ2-7; DNA: TGTGCCAGCAGCGACCCGACAGTTCTTGGTGTTGTCGAGCAGTACTTC; CDR3: CASSDPTVLGVVEQYF
size: .; length: 13; V: TRBV5-1; D: .; J: TRBJ2-7; DNA: TGCGCCAGCAGTACCGGAGAACACTACGAGCAGTACTTC; CDR3: CASSTGEHYEQYF
size: .; length: 14; V: TRBV5-1; D: .; J: TRBJ2-1; DNA: TGCGCCAGCAGCTTCCCAGGTTCAGGGAATGAGCAGTTCTTC; CDR3: CASSFPGSGNEQFF
size: .; length: 15; V: TRBV9; D: .; J: TRBJ2-7; DNA: TGTGCCAGCTCCCCAAGAGCAGGTACGAACTACGAGCAGTACTTC; CDR3: CASSPRAGTNYEQYF
size: .; length: 15; V: TRBV11-2; D: TRBD2; J: TRBJ2-1; DNA: TGTGCCAGCAGCATTACTAGCGGGAGACGCGATGAGCAGTTCTTC; CDR3: CASSITSGRRDEQFF
size: .; length: 16; V: TRBV27; D: TRBD1; J: TRBJ2-2; DNA: TGTGCCAGCAGTCGGAAAGGACAGGGCTGGGGCGGGGAGCTGTTTTTT; CDR3: CASSRKGQGWGGELFF